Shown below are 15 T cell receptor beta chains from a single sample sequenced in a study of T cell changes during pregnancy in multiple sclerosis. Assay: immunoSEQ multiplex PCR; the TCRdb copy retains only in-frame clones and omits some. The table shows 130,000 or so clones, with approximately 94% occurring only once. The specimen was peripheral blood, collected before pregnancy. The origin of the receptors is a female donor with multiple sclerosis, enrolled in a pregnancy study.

DNA of the CDR3: TGTGCCAGCAGCAAACTAAGCGAGAGCTCCTACAATGAGCAGTTCTTC. Protein: CASSKLSESSYNEQFF. This sequence joins TRBV21-1 and TRBJ2-1; TRBD2 reflects the table's D call only, with no check against the DNA. TRBV21-1 is a documented pseudogene. The CDR3 spans 16 residues.

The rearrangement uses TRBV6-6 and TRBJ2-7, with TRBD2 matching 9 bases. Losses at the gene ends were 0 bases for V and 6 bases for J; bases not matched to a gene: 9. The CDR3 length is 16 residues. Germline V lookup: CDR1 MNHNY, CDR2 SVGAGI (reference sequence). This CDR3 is CASSYSGGGRAGEQYF. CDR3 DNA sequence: TGTGCCAGCAGTTACTCTGGAGGCGGGAGGGCTGGCGAGCAGTACTTC.

In DNA form, the CDR3 reads TGTGCCAGCAAAACCCGGAGCGAGCAGTATTTT. It codes for CASKTRSEQYF. The chain combines TRBV2 with TRBJ2-3; unclear D gene. The V gene's germline CDR1 is SNHLY and CDR2 FYNNEI. This CDR3 has 11 residues. The V end was cut by 7 bases, the J end by 11 bases, with 13 bases between.

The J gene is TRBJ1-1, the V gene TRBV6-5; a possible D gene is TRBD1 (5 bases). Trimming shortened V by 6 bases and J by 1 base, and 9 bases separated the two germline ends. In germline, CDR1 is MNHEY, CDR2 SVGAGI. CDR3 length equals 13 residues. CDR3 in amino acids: CASSRTRNTEAFF. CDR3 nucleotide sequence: TGTGCCAGCAGCCGGACAAGGAACACTGAAGCTTTCTTT.

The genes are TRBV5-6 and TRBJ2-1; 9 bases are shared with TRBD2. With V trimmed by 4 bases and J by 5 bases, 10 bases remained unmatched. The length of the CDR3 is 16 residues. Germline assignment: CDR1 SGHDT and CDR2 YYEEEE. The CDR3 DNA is TGTGCCAGCAGCCCGTTGGGGACTAGCAGAGACAATGAGCAGTTCTTC. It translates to CASSPLGTSRDNEQFF.

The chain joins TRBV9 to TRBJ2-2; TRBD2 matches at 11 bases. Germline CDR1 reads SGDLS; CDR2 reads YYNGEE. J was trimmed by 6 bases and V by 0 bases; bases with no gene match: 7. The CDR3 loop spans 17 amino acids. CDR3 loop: CASSVAPTSGSPGELFF. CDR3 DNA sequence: TGTGCCAGCAGCGTAGCCCCCACTAGCGGGAGTCCCGGGGAGCTGTTTTTT.

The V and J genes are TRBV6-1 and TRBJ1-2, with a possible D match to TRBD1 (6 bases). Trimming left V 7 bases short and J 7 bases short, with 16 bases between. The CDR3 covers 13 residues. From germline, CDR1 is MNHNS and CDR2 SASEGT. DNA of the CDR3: TGTGCCAGCAAAGCGTTACAGGGTGGTGGCTACACCTTC. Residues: CASKALQGGGYTF.

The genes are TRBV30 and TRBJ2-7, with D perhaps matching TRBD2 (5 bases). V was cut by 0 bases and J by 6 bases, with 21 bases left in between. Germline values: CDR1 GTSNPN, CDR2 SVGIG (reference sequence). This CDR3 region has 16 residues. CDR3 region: CAWSVRSGRGKSEQYF. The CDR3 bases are TGTGCCTGGAGTGTACGAAGCGGACGAGGAAAGAGCGAGCAGTACTTC.

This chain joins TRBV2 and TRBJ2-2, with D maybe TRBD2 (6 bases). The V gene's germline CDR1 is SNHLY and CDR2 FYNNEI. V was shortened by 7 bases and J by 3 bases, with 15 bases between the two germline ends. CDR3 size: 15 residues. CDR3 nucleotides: TGTGCCAGCAATCGGGACTCCCCGTACACCGGGGAGCTGTTTTTT. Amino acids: CASNRDSPYTGELFF.

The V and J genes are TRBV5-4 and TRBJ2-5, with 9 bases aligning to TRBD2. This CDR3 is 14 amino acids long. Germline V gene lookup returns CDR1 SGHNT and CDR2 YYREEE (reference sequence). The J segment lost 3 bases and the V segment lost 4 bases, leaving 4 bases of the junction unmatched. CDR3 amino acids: CASSLAGSKETQYF. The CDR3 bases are TGTGCCAGCAGCCTAGCGGGGAGCAAAGAGACCCAGTACTTC.

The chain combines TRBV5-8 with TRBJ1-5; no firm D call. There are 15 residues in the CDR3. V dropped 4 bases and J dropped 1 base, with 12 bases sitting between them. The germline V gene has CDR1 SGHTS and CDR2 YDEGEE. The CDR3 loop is CASSPGVQSNQPQHF. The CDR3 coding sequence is TGTGCCAGCAGCCCCGGAGTGCAGAGCAATCAGCCCCAGCATTTT.

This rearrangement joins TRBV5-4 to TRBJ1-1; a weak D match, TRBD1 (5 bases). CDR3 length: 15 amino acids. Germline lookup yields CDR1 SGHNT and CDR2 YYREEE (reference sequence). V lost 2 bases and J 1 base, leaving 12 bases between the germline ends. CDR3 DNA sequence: TGTGCCAGCAGCTTCACCCAGGGCCCGAACACTGAAGCTTTCTTT. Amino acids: CASSFTQGPNTEAFF. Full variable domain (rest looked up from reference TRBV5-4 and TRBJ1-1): ETGVTQSPTHLIKTRGQQVTLRCSSQSGHNTVSWYQQALGQGPQFIFQYYREEENGRGNFPPRFSGLQFPNYSSELNVNALELDDSALYLCASSFTQGPNTEAFFGQGTRLTVV.

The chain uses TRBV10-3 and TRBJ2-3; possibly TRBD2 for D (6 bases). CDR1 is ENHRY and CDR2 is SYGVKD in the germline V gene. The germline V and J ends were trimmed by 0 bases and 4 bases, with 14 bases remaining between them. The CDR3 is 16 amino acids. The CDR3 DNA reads TGTGCCATCAGTGAGTCGGCTAGCGCGGGCCCAGATACGCAGTATTTT. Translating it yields CAISESASAGPDTQYF.

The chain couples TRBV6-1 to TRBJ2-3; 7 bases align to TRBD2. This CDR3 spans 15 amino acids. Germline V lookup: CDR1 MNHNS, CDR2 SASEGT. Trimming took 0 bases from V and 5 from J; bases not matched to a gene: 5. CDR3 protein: CASSEAHAGVDTQYF. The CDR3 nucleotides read TGTGCCAGCAGTGAAGCGCATGCGGGAGTAGATACGCAGTATTTT.

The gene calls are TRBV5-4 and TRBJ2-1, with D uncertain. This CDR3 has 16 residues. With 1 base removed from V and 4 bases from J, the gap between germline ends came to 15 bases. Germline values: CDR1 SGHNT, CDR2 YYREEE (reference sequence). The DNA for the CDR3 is TGTGCCAGCAGCTTGACGGGTGCCACCCGGTACAATGAGCAGTTCTTC. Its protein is CASSLTGATRYNEQFF.